The sequence of this T cell receptor beta chain was determined in a study of OX40 agonist ivuxolimab in advanced cancers. Whole-study findings and limits: Near-lowest levels of clonal expansion characterized partial responders at 0.1-3.0 mg/kg. Normalized T-cell clonal expansion was also low in some nonresponders. Clonal expansion was seen in CD4+ and CD8+ blood T cells by week 6 at 0.1 to 3.0 mg/kg.

A single count supports this clone. Its antigen is undetermined. This table comes from immunoSEQ multiplex PCR, and its TCRdb copy is limited to in-frame clones, with some not included. Seen here are roughly 80,000 clones, about 82% observed once, and the top ten hold 5.5% to 8%. Trimming cost V 3 bases and J 7 bases, with 11 bases left between them. This CDR3 region has 12 residues. CDR1 is SGDLS, CDR2 YYNGEE, per germline. The specimen was CD4+ or CD8+ T cells sorted from blood, collected in a trial of the OX40 agonist ivuxolimab. This receptor was identified in an adult with an advanced solid tumor such as melanoma, head and neck, liver or kidney cancer. V and J are TRBV9 and TRBJ2-7; D is uncertain. CDR3 region: CASSAETGEQYF. The CDR3 DNA reads as TGTGCCAGCAGCGCGGAGACCGGTGAGCAGTACTTC.